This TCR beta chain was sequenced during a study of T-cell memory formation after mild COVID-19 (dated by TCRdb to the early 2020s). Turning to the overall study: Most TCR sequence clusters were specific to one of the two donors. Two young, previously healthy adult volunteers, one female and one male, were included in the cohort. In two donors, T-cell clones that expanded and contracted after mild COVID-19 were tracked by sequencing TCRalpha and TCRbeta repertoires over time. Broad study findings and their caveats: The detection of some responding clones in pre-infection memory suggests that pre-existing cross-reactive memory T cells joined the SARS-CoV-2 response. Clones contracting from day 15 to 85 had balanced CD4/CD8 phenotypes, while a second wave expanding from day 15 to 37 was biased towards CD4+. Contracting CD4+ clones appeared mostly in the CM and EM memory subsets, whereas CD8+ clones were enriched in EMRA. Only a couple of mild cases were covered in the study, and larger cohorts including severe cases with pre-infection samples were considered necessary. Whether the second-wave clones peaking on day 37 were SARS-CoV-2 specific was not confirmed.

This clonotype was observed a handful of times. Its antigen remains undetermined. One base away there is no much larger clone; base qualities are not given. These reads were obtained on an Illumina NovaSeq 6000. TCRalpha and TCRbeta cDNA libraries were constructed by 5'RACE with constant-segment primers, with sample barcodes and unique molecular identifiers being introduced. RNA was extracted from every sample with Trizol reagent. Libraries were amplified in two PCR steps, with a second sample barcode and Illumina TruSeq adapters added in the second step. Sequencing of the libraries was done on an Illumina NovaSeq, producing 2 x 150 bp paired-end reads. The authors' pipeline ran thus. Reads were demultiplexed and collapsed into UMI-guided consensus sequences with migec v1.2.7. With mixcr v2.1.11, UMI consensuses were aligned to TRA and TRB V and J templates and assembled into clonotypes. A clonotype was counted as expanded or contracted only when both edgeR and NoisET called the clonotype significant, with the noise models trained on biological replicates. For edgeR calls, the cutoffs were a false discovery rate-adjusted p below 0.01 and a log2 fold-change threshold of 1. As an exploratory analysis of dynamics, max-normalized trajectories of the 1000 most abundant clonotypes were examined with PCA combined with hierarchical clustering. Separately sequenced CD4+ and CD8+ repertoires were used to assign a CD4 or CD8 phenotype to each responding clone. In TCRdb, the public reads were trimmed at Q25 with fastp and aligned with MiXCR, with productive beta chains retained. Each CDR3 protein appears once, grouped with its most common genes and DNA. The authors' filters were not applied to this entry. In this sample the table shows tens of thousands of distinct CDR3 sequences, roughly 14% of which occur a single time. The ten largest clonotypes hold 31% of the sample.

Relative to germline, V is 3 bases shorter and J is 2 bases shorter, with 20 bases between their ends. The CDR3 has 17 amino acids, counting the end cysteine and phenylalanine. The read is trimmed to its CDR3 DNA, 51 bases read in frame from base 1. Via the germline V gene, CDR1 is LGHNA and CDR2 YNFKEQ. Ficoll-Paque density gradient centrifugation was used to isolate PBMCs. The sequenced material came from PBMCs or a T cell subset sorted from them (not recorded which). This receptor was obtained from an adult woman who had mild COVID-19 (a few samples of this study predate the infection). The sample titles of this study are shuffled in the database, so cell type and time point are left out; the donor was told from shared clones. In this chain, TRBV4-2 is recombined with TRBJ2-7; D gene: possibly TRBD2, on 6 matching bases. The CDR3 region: CASSHLGGSGNPYEQYF. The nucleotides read TGTGCCAGCAGCCATCTAGGCGGTAGCGGAAACCCCTACGAGCAGTACTTC.